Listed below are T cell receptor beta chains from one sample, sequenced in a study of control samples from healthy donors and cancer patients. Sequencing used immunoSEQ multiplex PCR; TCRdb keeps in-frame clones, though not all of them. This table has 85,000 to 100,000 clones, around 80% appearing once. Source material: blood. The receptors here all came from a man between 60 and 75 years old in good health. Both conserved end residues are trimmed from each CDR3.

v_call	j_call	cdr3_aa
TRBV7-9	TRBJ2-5	ASSAREDGDRGN
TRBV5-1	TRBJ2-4	ASSLAGGLGNIQY
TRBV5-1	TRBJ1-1	ASSLDGQGTEAF
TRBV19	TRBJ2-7	ASSFPGQGSYEQY
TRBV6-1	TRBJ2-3	ASSELGGGTDTQY
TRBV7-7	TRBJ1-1	ASSLGPDTEAF
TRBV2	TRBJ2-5	ASSEVLAGLQETQY
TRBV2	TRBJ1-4	ASSEGETNEKLF
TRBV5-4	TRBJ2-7	ASSWDKGYEQY
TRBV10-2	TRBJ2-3	ASRVLAGEAVPDTQY
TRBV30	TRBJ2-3	AWGLAGFDTQY
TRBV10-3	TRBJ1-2	AISESGGYGYT
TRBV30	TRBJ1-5	AWSVSRNRGSNQPQH
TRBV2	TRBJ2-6	ASSEDTILAGANVLT
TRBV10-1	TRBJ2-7	ASSDSGTGTYEQY
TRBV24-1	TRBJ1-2	ATSDGRRTANYGYT
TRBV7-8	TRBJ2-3	ASSLVVGGPTDTQY
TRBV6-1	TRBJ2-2	ASSEAQAHTGELF
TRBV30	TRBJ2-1	AWGRGQSYNEQF
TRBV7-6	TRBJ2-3	ASSNRADTQY
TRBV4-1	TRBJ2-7	ASSQAPGPGEGEQY
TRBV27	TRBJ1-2	ASSSTLGRKGGYT
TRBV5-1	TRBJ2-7	ASSLLGTSGYEQY
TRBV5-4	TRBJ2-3	ASSSGLAGVSQDTQY
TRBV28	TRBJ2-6	ASSLSGDAGANVLT
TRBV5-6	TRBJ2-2	ASSLANRGLYTGELF
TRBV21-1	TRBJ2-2	ASSKGRFGQSETGELF
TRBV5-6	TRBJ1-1	ASSLMVGEIPNTEAF
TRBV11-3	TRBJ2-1	ASSPRGGSYNEQF
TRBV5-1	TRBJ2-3	ASSSGLAGGADTQY
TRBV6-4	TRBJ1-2	ASSVGGAANYGYT
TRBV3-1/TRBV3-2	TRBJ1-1	ASSVDRATEAF
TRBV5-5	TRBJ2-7	ASSLELGDSYEQY
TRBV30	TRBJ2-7	AWRGGGASSYEQY
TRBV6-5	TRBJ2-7	ASSLLGEQY